Below are 20 T cell receptor beta chains sequenced from a single sample in a study of T-cell reconstitution after alpha-beta-depleted transplantation in children. Using unique molecular identifiers, the investigators prepared the TCRbeta library. TCRdb recomputed calls from the PCR reads with MiXCR, one row per CDR3 protein. The table has around 340,000 distinct CDR3 sequences, more than 10% seen once. The material sequenced was PBMCs, taken from the stem cell graft. These receptors were obtained from a human donor who donated a stem cell graft to a child with Fanconi anemia.

This clonotype came up a few times. This chain connects TRBV7-9 to TRBJ1-2, with D possibly TRBD1 on 5 matching bases. Germline values: CDR1 SEHNR, CDR2 FQNEAQ (reference sequence). V lost 0 bases and J 8 bases, leaving 10 bases between the germline ends. CDR3 size: 13 residues. This CDR3 reads CASSLAWGNGYTF. The CDR3 DNA reads TGTGCCAGCAGCTTAGCATGGGGGAACGGCTACACCTTC.

This clonotype has ten or more counts. The chain links TRBV12-3 or TRBV12-4 to TRBJ1-3; D is ambiguous. Trimming took 4 bases from V and 0 from J, leaving 13 bases between them. This CDR3 is 16 amino acids long. In nucleotides, the CDR3 is TGTGCCAGCAGTTCGAAGACGGTCCCCTCTGGAAACACCATATATTTT. The encoded protein is CASSSKTVPSGNTIYF.

In this sample, this clonotype turned up a few times. The V gene is TRBV12-5, the J gene TRBJ2-2; D gene uncertain. V lost 0 bases, J lost 3 bases, and 11 bases lay in between. Germline CDR1 LGHNT, CDR2 FRNRAP. The CDR3 sequence is 16 residues long. CDR3 bases: TGTGCTAGTGGTTTGGTAACGGCACCCGACACCGGGGAGCTGTTTTTT. It specifies CASGLVTAPDTGELFF.

This clonotype was counted only a few times. The rearrangement joins TRBV3-1 to TRBJ2-5; D is unresolved. The germline V gene has CDR1 LGHDT and CDR2 YNNKEL (reference sequence). V was cut by 5 bases and J by 4 bases, with 11 bases left in between. CDR3 size: 13 residues. The CDR3 loop is CASSYTDGETQYF. In DNA form, the CDR3 reads TGTGCCAGCAGCTACACGGACGGAGAGACCCAGTACTTC.

The chain employs TRBV15 and TRBJ1-2; D unclear. CDR3 length: 15 amino acids. Germline lookup yields CDR1 LNHNV and CDR2 YYDKDF (reference sequence). The germline V and J ends were trimmed by 1 base and 1 base, with 10 bases remaining between them. CDR3 residues: CATSRGEGFNYGYTF. CDR3 nucleotide sequence: TGTGCCACCAGCAGAGGGGAGGGTTTTAACTATGGCTACACCTTC. Full variable domain (remainder filled in from reference TRBV15 and TRBJ1-2): DAMVIQNPRYQVTQFGKPVTLSCSQTLNHNVMYWYQQKSSQAPKLLFHYYDKDFNNEADTPDNFQSRRPNTSFCFLDIRSPGLGDTAMYLCATSRGEGFNYGYTFGSGTRLTVV.

This clonotype turned up a few times. V is TRBV29-1 and J is TRBJ1-2, with 7 nucleotides matching TRBD1. The V gene's germline CDR1 is SQVTM and CDR2 ANQGSEA. The CDR3 is made up of 14 amino acids. With V trimmed by 7 bases and J by 4 bases, 12 bases remained unmatched. The CDR3 DNA reads TGCAGCGCCATAGGACAGGAACCACCCTATGGCTACACCTTC. Protein sequence: CSAIGQEPPYGYTF.

This clonotype showed up just a few times. The chain couples TRBV15 to TRBJ1-2, with a tentative D call TRBD1 (5 bases). V gave up 2 bases and J gave up 2 bases, with 12 bases separating them. Looked up from germline, CDR1 is LNHNV and CDR2 is YYDKDF (reference sequence). This CDR3 spans 15 amino acids. The CDR3 here is CATSRRSGTNYGYTF. The CDR3 coding sequence is TGTGCCACCAGCAGACGCTCCGGGACCAACTATGGCTACACCTTC.

This clonotype was detected only a few times. As DNA, the CDR3 is TGTGCCAGCAGGACAGGGGGCGCCGGAAACACCATATATTTT. Protein sequence: CASRTGGAGNTIYF. The rearrangement links TRBV12-3 or TRBV12-4 to TRBJ1-3; 10 bases are shared with TRBD1. The length of the CDR3 is 14 residues. J gave up 4 bases and V 6 bases, and 3 bases lay outside the gene matches.

The chain links TRBV7-9 to TRBJ1-1; D may be TRBD1 (5 bases). The CDR3 sequence is 12 residues long. Trimming removed 6 bases at V and 1 base at J, with 6 bases between. Germline lookup yields CDR1 SEHNR and CDR2 FQNEAQ (reference sequence). CDR3 DNA sequence: TGTGCCAGCAGGGACACGAACACTGAAGCTTTCTTT. Residues: CASRDTNTEAFF.

This clonotype has only a few counts. This sequence joins TRBV18 and TRBJ2-3; D unresolved. The V end lost 6 bases, the J end lost 1 base, and 14 bases lay between the germline ends. The CDR3 length is 15 residues. Germline loops: CDR1 KGHSH, CDR2 LQKENI. Written as DNA, the CDR3 is TGTGCCAGCTCCCTCAATGCCCGGGGCACAGATACGCAGTATTTT. Encoded protein: CASSLNARGTDTQYF.

This clonotype was counted between two and nine times. This CDR3 is CANSGAGAYNEQFF. Written as DNA, the CDR3 is TGTGCCAACTCTGGCGCCGGGGCCTACAATGAGCAGTTCTTC. The J gene is TRBJ2-1, the V gene TRBV10-3, with D possibly being TRBD2 (5 bases). Germline V CDR1 and CDR2: ENHRY, SYGVKD. V was cut by 10 bases and J by 2 bases, with 15 bases left in between. The CDR3 is 14 amino acids.

The chain is built from TRBV20-1 and TRBJ1-5; D might be TRBD1 (6 bases). Looked up from germline, CDR1 is DFQATT and CDR2 is SNEGSKA (reference sequence). V lost 0 bases and J 8 bases, leaving 20 bases between the germline ends. CDR3 length equals 16 residues. CDR3 loop: CSARDGNRVTNEPQHF. The CDR3, as DNA: TGCAGTGCTAGAGACGGTAACAGGGTCACTAATGAGCCCCAGCATTTT.

This clonotype has at least ten counts. This sequence joins TRBV13 and TRBJ1-1; D is unresolved. The V and J ends lost 0 bases and 5 bases respectively, with 10 bases between them. The CDR3 is 14 amino acids. CDR1 is PRHDT and CDR2 is FYEKMQ in the germline V gene (reference sequence). This CDR3 reads CASSLGHSWTEAFF. CDR3 in DNA: TGTGCCAGCAGCTTAGGACACAGTTGGACTGAAGCTTTCTTT.

This clonotype was recorded a few times. J is TRBJ1-2 and V is TRBV12-3 or TRBV12-4; TRBD1 agrees at 7 bases. The ends lost 3 bases at V and 7 bases at J; junction bases unmatched: 14. The CDR3 runs 16 residues. CDR3 sequence: CASSLGPQGGFSGYTF. The CDR3 DNA sequence: TGTGCCAGCAGTTTGGGGCCCCAGGGGGGCTTTTCTGGCTACACCTTC.

This clonotype was observed a few times. The junction departs from the called germline gene at one end, perhaps through a read error. The rearrangement links TRBV10-3 to TRBJ2-5; D gene unclear. Germline V gene sequence: CDR1 ENHRY, CDR2 SYGVKD. This CDR3 contains 12 residues. CDR3 loop: CATSPGLETQYF. The DNA of the CDR3 is TGTGCCACCAGTCCTGGTTTAGAGACCCAGTACTTC.

This clonotype has just a few counts. V usage is TRBV2 and J usage is TRBJ1-3; D remains ambiguous. CDR3 length equals 12 residues. Germline V gene data show CDR1 as SNHLY and CDR2 as FYNNEI. Trimming took 3 bases from V and 4 from J, leaving 4 bases between them. The CDR3 sequence: CASSENGNTIYF. The CDR3 nucleotides are TGTGCCAGCAGTGAGAACGGAAACACCATATATTTT. The variable domain in full, completed from reference TRBV2 and TRBJ1-3, reads EPEVTQTPSHQVTQMGQEVILRCVPISNHLYFYWYRQILGQKVEFLVSFYNNEISEKSEIFDDQFSVERPDGSNFTLKIRSTKLEDSAMYFCASSENGNTIYFGEGSWLTVV.

The J gene is TRBJ1-2, the V gene TRBV2, with D maybe TRBD1 (6 bases). Germline lookup yields CDR1 SNHLY and CDR2 FYNNEI. CDR3 length: 13 amino acids. Trimming shortened V by 7 bases and J by 7 bases, and 16 bases separated the two germline ends. CDR3 in amino acids: CASTGGAASGYTF. In nucleotides, the CDR3 is TGTGCCAGCACTGGGGGGGCAGCGTCTGGCTACACCTTC. Full variable domain (remainder filled in from reference TRBV2 and TRBJ1-2): EPEVTQTPSHQVTQMGQEVILRCVPISNHLYFYWYRQILGQKVEFLVSFYNNEISEKSEIFDDQFSVERPDGSNFTLKIRSTKLEDSAMYFCASTGGAASGYTFGSGTRLTVV.

The table lists this clonotype with a few counts. The chain joins TRBV4-2 to TRBJ1-1; the D is unclear. CDR3 length: 14 amino acids. V lost 1 base, J lost 7 bases, and 13 bases lay in between. In germline, CDR1 is LGHNA, CDR2 YNFKEQ. CDR3 DNA sequence: TGTGCCAGCAGCCAAGGATTAGAGAGGGATGAAGCTTTCTTT. It specifies CASSQGLERDEAFF.

The table lists this clonotype with many counts. V and J are TRBV29-1 and TRBJ2-2, with 7 bases aligning to TRBD1. Looked up from germline, CDR1 is SQVTM and CDR2 is ANQGSEA. V trimming: 7 bases; J trimming: 4 bases; junction bases outside the gene matches: 9. This CDR3 contains 14 residues. This chain's CDR3 is CSAAPDRTTGELFF. The CDR3, as DNA: TGCAGCGCCGCTCCGGACAGGACCACCGGGGAGCTGTTTTTT.

This clonotype has more than one count but fewer than ten. The chain couples TRBV20-1 to TRBJ2-1; 8 nucleotides agree with TRBD1. The CDR3 contains 12 residues. Trimming removed 6 bases from V and 5 bases from J; junction bases left unmatched: 3. Germline V gene data show CDR1 as DFQATT and CDR2 as SNEGSKA (reference sequence). The CDR3 protein is CSASTGDNEQFF. The CDR3 nucleotides are TGCAGTGCGTCGACAGGGGACAATGAGCAGTTCTTC.